This TCR beta chain was sequenced for a study of T cell responses to AZD1222 COVID-19 vaccine. Overall study findings and caveats: Females outnumbered males among donors, who were mostly white British; clonal diversity was possibly underestimated. Spike-wide coverage was observed for vaccine-associated CD4 TCRs, with dominant responses at 160-218 and 743-854.

About this clone: The target antigen is unknown.

Clones were read by immunoSEQ multiplex PCR, and TCRdb kept only the in-frame ones, dropping some. The table has around 120,000 clones, roughly 88% seen once. Germline CDR1 reads ENHRY; CDR2 reads SYGVKD. J lost 4 bases, V lost 5 bases, and 13 bases had no gene match. The CDR3 spans 17 residues. This chain uses TRBV10-3 with TRBJ1-2, with 10 nucleotides matching TRBD1. Sequencing was performed on peripheral blood, taken on day 0 of AZD1222 vaccination. This receptor was taken from an adult in good health. The CDR3 sequence: CAISPHGTGALGYGYTF. The DNA of the CDR3 is TGTGCCATCAGTCCACACGGGACAGGGGCCCTAGGCTATGGCTACACCTTC.